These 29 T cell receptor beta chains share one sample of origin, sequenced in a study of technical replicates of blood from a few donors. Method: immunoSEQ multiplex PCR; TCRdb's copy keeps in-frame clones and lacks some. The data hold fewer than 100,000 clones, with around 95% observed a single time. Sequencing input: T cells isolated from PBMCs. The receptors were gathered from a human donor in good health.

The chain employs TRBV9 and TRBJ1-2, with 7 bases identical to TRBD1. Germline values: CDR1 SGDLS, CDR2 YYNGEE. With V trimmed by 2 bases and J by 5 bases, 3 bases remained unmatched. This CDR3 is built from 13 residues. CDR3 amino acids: CASSVGQAYGYTF. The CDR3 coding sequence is TGTGCCAGCAGCGTCGGACAGGCATATGGCTACACCTTC. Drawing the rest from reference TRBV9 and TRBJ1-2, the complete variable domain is DSGVTQTPKHLITATGQRVTLRCSPRSGDLSVYWYQQSLDQGLQFLIQYYNGEERAKGNILERFSAQQFPDLHSELNLSSLELGDSALYFCASSVGQAYGYTFGSGTRLTVV.

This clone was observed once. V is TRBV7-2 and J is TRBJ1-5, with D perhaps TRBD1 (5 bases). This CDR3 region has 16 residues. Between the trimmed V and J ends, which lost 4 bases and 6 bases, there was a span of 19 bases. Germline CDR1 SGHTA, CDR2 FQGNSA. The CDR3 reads CASSSNLGGSAQPQHF. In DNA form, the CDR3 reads TGTGCCAGCAGCTCCAACCTGGGGGGTTCTGCTCAGCCCCAGCATTTT.

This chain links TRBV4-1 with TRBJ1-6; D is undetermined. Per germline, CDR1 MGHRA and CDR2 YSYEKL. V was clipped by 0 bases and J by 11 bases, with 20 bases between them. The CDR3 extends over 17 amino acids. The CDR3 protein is CASSQDRGILVLTPLHF. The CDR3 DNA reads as TGCGCCAGCAGCCAAGATCGTGGCATTTTGGTTTTGACACCCCTCCACTTT.

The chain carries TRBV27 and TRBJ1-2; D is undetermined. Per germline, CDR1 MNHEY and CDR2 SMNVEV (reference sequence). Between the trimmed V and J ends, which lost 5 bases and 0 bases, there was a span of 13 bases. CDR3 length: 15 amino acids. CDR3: CASSLNMLANYGYTF. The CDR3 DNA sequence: TGTGCCAGCAGTCTGAATATGTTAGCTAACTATGGCTACACCTTC.

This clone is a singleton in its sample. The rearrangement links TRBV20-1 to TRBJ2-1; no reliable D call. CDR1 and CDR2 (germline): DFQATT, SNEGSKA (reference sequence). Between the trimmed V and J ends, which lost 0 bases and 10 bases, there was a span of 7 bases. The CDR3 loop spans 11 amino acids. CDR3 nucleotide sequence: TGCAGTGCTAGAGAATCGAGAGAGCAGTTCTTC. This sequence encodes CSARESREQFF.

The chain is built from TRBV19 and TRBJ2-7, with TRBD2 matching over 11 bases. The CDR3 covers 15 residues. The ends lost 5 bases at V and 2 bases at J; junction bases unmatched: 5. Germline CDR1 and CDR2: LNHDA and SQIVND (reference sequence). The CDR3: CASSASGGTTYEQYF. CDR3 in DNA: TGTGCCAGTAGTGCTAGCGGGGGGACTACCTACGAGCAGTACTTC.

As DNA, the CDR3 is TGCAGCGCTTCAATACAGGGGGCGGATGAAAAACTGTTTTTT. It codes for CSASIQGADEKLFF. The V call is TRBV29-1, the J call TRBJ1-4; 9 bases map to TRBD1. CDR3 size: 14 residues. The V and J ends lost 7 bases and 6 bases, in that order; junction bases with no gene match: 9. Germline V gene data show CDR1 as SQVTM and CDR2 as ANQGSEA.

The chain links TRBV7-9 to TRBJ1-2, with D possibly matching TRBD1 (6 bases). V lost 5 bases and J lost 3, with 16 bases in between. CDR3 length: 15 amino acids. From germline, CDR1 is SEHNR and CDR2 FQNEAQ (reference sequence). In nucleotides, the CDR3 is TGTGCCAGCAGCAGCTCCAGGGGAACGGACTATGGCTACACCTTC. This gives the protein CASSSSRGTDYGYTF.

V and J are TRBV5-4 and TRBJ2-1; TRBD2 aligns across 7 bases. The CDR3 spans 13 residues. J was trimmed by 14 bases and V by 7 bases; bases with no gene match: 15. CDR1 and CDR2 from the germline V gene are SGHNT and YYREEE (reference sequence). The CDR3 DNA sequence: TGTGCCAGCCGGAGCGCGGGAGTCGTGGGGGAGTTCTTC. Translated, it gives CASRSAGVVGEFF.

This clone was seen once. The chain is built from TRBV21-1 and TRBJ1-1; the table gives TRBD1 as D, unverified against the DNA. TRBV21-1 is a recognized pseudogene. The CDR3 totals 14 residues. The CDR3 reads CASVSGQSNTEAFF. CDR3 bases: TGTGCCAGCGTATCGGGACAGTCGAACACTGAAGCTTTCTTT.

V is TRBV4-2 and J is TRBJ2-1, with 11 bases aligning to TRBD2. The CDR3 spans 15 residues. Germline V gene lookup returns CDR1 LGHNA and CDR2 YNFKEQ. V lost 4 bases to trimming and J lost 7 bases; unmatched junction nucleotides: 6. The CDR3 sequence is CASSPHGTSGNEQFF. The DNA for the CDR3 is TGTGCCAGCAGCCCCCACGGGACTAGCGGAAATGAGCAGTTCTTC.

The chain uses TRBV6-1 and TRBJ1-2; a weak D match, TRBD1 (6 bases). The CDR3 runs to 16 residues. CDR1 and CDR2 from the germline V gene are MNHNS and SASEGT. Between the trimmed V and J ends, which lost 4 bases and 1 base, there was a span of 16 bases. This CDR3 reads CASSVSIVTGNYGYTF. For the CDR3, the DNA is TGTGCCAGCAGTGTATCCATAGTGACAGGTAACTATGGCTACACCTTC.

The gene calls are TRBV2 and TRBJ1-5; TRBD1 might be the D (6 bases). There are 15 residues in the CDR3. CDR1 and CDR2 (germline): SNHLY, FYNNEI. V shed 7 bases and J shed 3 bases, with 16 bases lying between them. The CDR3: CASTPDSRFNQPQHF. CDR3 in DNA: TGTGCCAGCACCCCGGACAGCAGATTCAATCAGCCCCAGCATTTT.

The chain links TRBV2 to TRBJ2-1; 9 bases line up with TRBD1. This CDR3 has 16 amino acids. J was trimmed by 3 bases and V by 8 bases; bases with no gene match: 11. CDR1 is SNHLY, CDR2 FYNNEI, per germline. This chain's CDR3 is CASSGRSGQGYNEQFF. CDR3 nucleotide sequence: TGTGCCAGCTCGGGACGGTCGGGACAGGGCTACAATGAGCAGTTCTTC.

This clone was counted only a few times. DNA for the CDR3: TGCGCCAGCAGAACAGGGAGCAATGAGCAGTTCTTC. It codes for CASRTGSNEQFF. The V gene is TRBV10-2, the J gene TRBJ2-1; D possibly corresponds to TRBD1 (6 bases). The V gene lost 6 bases and the J gene lost 6 bases, with 9 bases spanning the gap. Germline lookup yields CDR1 WSHSY and CDR2 SAAADI. The CDR3 contains 12 residues.

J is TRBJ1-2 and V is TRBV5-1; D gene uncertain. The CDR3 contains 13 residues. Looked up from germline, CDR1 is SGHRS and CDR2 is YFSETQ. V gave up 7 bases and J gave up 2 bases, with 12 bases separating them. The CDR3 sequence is CASSRETNYGYTF. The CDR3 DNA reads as TGCGCCAGCTCCCGGGAGACCAACTATGGCTACACCTTC.

The CDR3 DNA follows: TGTGCCAGCATATGGAACACTGAAGCTTTCTTT. Protein product: CASIWNTEAFF. This rearrangement joins TRBV6-1 to TRBJ1-1; D gene unclear. From germline, CDR1 is MNHNS and CDR2 SASEGT. Trimming cost V 7 bases and J 1 base, with 4 bases left between them. The CDR3 loop spans 11 amino acids.

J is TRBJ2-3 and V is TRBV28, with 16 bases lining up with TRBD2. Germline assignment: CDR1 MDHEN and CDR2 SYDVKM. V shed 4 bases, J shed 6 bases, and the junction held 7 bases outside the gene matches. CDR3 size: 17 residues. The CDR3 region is CASSSAGLAGGLDTQYF. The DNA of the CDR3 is TGTGCCAGCAGTTCGGCGGGACTAGCGGGGGGGTTGGATACGCAGTATTTT.

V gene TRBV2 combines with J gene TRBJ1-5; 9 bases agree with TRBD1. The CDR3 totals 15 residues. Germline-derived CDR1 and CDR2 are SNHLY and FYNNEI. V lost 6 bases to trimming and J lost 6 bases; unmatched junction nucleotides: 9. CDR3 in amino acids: CASSPPGQGIQPQHF. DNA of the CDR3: TGTGCCAGCAGCCCTCCGGGACAGGGCATTCAGCCCCAGCATTTT.

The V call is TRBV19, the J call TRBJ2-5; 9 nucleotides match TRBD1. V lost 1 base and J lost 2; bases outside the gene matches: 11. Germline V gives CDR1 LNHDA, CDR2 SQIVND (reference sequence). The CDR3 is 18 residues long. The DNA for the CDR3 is TGTGCCAGTAGTATAGTCGGGACAGGGAGGCCGTTACAAGAGACCCAGTACTTC. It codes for CASSIVGTGRPLQETQYF.

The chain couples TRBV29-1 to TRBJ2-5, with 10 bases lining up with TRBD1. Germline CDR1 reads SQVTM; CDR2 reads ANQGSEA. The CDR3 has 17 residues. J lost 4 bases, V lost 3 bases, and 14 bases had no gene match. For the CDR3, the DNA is TGCAGCGTTGATGGAAAACCGGGACAGGGGTGGGGAGAGACCCAGTACTTC. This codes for CSVDGKPGQGWGETQYF.

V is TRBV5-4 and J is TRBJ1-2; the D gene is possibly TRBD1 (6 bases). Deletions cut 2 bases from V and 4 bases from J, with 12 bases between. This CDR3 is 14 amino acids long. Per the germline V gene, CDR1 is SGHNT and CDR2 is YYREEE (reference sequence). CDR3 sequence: CASSLKTGLYGYTF. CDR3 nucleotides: TGTGCCAGCAGCTTAAAGACAGGCCTCTATGGCTACACCTTC.

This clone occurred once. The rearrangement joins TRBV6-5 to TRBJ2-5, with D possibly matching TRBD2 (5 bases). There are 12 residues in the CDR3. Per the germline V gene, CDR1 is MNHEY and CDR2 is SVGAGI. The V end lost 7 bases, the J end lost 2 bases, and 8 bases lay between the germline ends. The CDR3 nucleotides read TGTGCCAGCAAGAGGGATCAAGAGACCCAGTACTTC. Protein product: CASKRDQETQYF.

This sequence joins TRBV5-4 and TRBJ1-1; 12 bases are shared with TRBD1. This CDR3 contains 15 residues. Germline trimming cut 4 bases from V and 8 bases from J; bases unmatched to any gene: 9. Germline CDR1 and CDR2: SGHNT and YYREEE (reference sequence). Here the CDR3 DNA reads TGTGCCAGCAGCGTGGGGGGACAGGGGGCAGGAGAAGCTTTCTTT. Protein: CASSVGGQGAGEAFF.

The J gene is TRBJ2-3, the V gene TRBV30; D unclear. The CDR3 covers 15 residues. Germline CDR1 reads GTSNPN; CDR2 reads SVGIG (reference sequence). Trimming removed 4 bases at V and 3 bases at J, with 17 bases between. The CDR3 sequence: CAWTDGSFRTDTQYF. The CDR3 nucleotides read TGTGCCTGGACCGACGGGTCATTCCGGACAGATACGCAGTATTTT.

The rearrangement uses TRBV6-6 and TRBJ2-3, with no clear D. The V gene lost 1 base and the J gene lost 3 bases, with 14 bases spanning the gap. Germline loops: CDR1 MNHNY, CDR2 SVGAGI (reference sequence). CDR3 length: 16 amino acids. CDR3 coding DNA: TGTGCCAGCAGTTACTTACAGTTGCAATATACAGATACGCAGTATTTT. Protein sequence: CASSYLQLQYTDTQYF.

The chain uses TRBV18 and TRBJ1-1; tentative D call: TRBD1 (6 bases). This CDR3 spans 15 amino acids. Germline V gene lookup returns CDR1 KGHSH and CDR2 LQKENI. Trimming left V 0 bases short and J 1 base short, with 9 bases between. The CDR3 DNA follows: TGTGCCAGCTCACCACCCGGACAGCCGAACACTGAAGCTTTCTTT. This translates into CASSPPGQPNTEAFF.

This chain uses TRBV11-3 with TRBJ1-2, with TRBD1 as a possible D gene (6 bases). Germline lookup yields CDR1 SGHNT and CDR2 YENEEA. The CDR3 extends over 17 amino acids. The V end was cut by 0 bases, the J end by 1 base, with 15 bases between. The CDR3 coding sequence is TGTGCCAGCAGCTTAGATCGACCCCGAGGGGGTAACTATGGCTACACCTTC. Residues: CASSLDRPRGGNYGYTF.

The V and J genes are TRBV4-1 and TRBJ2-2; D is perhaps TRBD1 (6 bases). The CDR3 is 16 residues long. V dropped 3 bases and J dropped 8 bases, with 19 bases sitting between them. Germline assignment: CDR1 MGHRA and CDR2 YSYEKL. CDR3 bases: TGCGCCAGCAGCCACCGATCGGACAGCTTTTTTGGGGAGCTGTTTTTT. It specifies CASSHRSDSFFGELFF.